The sequence of this T cell receptor (beta chain) was determined in a study of cytomegalovirus exposure and HLA in healthy donors. Study background: Researchers previously reported finding about 110 million unique TCR beta sequences from 170 million or so T cells. Overall study findings and caveats: As immune exposure information, only CMV serostatus was available.

Researchers ran the PCR with 60 Vbeta and 13 Jbeta primers. Generated by immunoSEQ multiplex PCR, the TCRdb table keeps only in-frame clones and is missing some. The sample has more than 200,000 clones; approximately 81% are singletons. Remarks on this clone: Antigen: not known. A read error may produce the germline difference seen at one junction end.

The CDR3 contains 13 residues. CDR1 and CDR2 (germline): SEHNR, FQNEAQ (reference sequence). Healthy bone marrow donors made up the donor group. The chain couples TRBV7-9 to TRBJ2-7; no clear D gene. The sequencing sample was made of PBMCs. The sequence was obtained from a human donor in good health. The CDR3 region is CSSSLGYTYEQYF. CDR3 DNA sequence: TGTTCCAGCAGCTTAGGGTACACCTACGAGCAGTACTTC. The variable domain in full, with the rest retrieved from reference TRBV7-9 and TRBJ2-7, is DTGVSQNPRHKITKRGQNVTFRCDPISEHNRLYWYRQTLGQGPEFLTYFQNEAQLEKSRLLSDRFSAERPKGSFSTLEIQRTEQGDSAMYLCSSSLGYTYEQYFGPGTRLTVT.